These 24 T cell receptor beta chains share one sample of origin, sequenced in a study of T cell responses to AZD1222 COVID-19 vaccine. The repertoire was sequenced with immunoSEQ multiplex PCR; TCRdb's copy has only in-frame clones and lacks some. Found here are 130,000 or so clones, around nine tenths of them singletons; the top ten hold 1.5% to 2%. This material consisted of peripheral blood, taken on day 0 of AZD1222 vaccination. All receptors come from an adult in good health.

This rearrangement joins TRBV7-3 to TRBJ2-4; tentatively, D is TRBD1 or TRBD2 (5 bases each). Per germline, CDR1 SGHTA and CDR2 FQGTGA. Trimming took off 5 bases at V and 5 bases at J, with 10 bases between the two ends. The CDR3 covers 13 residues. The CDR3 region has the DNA TGTGCCAGCAGCCCTTCGGGACAAAACATTCAGTACTTC. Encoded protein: CASSPSGQNIQYF.

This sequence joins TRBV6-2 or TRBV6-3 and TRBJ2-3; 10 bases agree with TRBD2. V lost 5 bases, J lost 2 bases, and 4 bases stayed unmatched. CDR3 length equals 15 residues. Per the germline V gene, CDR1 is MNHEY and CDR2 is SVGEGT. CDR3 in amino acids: CASSLLAGTTDTQYF. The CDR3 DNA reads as TGTGCCAGCAGTCTACTAGCGGGGACCACAGATACGCAGTATTTT.

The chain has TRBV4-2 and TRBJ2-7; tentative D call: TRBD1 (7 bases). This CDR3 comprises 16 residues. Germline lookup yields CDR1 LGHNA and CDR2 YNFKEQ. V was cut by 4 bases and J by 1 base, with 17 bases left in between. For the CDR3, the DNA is TGTGCCAGCAGCCTGGAGGGGGCCAGGTCTTCCTACGAGCAGTACTTC. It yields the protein CASSLEGARSSYEQYF.

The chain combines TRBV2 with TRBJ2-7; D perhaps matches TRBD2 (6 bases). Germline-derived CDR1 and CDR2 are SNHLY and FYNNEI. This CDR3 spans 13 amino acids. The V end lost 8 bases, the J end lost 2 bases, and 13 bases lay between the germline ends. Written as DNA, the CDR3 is TGTGCCAGCGAAGGGACTGGGACCTACGAGCAGTACTTC. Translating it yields CASEGTGTYEQYF.

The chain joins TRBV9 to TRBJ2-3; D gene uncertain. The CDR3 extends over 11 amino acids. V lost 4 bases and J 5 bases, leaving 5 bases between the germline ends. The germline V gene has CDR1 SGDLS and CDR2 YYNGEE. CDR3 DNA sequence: TGTGCCAGCAGCCCAGGAGATACGCAGTATTTT. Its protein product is CASSPGDTQYF.

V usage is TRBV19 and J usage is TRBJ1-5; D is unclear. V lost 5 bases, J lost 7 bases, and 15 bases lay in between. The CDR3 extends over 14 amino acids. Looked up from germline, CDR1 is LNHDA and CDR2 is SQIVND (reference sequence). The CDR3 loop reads CASSPPSSGQPQHF. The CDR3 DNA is TGTGCCAGTAGTCCTCCCTCAAGCGGGCAGCCCCAGCATTTT.

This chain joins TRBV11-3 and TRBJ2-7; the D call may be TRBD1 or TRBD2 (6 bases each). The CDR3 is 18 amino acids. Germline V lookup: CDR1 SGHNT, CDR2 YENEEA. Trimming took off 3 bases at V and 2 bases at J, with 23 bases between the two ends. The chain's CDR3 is CASSFHSDTPRGAYEQYF. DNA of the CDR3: TGTGCCAGCAGCTTTCATAGCGATACACCAAGGGGGGCCTACGAGCAGTACTTC.

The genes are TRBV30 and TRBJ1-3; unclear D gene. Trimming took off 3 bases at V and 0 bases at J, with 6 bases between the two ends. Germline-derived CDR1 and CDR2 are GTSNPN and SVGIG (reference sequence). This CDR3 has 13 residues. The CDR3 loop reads CAWRVGSGNTIYF. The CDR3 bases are TGTGCCTGGAGGGTTGGCTCTGGAAACACCATATATTTT.

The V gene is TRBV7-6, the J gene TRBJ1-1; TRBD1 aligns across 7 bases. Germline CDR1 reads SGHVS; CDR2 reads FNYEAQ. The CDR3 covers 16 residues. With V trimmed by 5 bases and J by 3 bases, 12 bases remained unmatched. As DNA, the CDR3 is TGTGCCAGCAGCAAAGGAGTGACAGGGAGAGACACTGAAGCTTTCTTT. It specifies CASSKGVTGRDTEAFF.

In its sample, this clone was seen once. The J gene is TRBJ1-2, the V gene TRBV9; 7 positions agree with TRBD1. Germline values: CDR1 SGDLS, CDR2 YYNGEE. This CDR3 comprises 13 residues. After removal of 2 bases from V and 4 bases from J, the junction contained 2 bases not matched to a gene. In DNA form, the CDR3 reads TGTGCCAGCAGCGTCCGACAGGGCTATGGCTACACCTTC. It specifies CASSVRQGYGYTF.

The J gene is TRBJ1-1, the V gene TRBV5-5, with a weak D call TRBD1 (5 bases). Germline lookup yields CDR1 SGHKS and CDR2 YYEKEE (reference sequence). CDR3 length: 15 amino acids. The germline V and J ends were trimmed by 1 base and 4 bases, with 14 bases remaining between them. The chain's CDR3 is CASSLSGQGSTEAFF. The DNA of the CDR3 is TGTGCCAGCAGCTTGTCGGGGCAGGGAAGCACTGAAGCTTTCTTT.

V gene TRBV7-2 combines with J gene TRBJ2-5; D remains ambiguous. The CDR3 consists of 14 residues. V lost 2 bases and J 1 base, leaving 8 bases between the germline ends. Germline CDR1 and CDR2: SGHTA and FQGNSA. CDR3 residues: CASSLFHRQETQYF. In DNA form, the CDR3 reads TGTGCCAGCAGCTTATTTCATCGCCAAGAGACCCAGTACTTC.

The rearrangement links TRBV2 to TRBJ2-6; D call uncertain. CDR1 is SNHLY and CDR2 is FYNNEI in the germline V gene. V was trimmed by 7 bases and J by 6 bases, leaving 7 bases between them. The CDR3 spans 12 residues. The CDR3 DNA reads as TGTGCCAGCAACTGGTTGGCCAACGTCCTGACTTTC. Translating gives CASNWLANVLTF.

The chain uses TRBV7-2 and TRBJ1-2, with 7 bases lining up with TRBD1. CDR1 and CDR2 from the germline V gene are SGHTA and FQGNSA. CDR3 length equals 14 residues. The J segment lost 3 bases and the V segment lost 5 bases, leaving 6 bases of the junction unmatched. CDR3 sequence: CASSATTGYYGYTF. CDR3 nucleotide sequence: TGTGCCAGCAGCGCCACGACAGGGTACTATGGCTACACCTTC.

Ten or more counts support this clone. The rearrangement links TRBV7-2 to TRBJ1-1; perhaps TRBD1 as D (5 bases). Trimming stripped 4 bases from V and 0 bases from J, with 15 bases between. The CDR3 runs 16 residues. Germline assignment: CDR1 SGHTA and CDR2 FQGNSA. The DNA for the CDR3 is TGTGCCAGCAGCTCGCTTTGGGGGGGACTGAACACTGAAGCTTTCTTT. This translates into CASSSLWGGLNTEAFF.

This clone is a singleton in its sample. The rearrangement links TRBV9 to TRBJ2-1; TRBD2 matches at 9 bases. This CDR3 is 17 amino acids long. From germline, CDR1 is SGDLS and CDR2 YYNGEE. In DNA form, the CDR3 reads TGTGCAAACGGATCCGCCCACCTAGCGGGGACATACAATGAGCAGTTCTTC. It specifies CANGSAHLAGTYNEQFF.

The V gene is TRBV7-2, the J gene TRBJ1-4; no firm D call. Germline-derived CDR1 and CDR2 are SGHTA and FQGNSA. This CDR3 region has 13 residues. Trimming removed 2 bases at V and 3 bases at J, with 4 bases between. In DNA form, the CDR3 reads TGTGCCAGCAGCTTACTTGCTAATGAAAAACTGTTTTTT. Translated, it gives CASSLLANEKLFF.

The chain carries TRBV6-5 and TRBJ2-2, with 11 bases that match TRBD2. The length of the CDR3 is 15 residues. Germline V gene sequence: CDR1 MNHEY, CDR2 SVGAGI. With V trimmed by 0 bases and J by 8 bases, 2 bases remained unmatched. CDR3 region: CASSYSTSGMGELFF. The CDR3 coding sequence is TGTGCCAGCAGTTACTCGACTAGCGGGATGGGGGAGCTGTTTTTT.

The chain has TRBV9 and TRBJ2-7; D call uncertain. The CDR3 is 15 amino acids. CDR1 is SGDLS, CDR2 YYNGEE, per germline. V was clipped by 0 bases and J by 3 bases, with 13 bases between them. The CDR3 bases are TGTGCCAGCAGCGTAGCTTGGTCAGCCGACTACGAGCAGTACTTC. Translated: CASSVAWSADYEQYF.

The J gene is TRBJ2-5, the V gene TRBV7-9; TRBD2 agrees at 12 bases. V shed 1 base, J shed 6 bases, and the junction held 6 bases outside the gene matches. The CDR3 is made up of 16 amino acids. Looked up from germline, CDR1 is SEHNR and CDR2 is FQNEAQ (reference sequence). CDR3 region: CASSLGTSGAQKTQYF. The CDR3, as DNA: TGTGCCAGCAGCTTAGGGACTAGCGGGGCTCAGAAGACCCAGTACTTC.

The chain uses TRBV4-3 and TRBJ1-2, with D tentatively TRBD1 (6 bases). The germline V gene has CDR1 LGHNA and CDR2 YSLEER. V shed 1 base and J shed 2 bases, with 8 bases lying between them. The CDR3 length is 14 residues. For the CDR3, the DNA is TGCGCCAGCAGCCAAGCGGGACACAACTATGGCTACACCTTC. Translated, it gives CASSQAGHNYGYTF.

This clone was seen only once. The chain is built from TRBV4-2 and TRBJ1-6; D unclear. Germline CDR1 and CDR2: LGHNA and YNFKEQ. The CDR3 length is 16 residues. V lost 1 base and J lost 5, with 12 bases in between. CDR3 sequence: CASSQGSAVDNSPLHF. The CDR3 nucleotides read TGTGCCAGCAGCCAAGGAAGCGCGGTTGATAATTCACCCCTCCACTTT.

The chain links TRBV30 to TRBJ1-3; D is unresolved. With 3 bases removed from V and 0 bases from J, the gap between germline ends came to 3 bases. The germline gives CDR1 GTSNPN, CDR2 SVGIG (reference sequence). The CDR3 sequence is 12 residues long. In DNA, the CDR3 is TGTGCCTGGAGGGGCTCTGGAAACACCATATATTTT. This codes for CAWRGSGNTIYF.

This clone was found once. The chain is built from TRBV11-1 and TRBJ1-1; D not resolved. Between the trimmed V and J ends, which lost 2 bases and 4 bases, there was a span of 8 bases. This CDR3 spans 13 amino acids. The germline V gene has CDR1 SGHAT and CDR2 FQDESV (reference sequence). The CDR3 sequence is CASSLLSGTEAFF. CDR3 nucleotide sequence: TGTGCCAGCAGCTTACTCAGCGGCACTGAAGCTTTCTTT.